This T cell receptor beta chain derives from a study of blood T cell repertoires in COVID-19. Study-level background: The cDNA or gDNA used as material had been derived from T cells, B-cell-depleted T cells, or PBMCs.

Followed over time, Seattle patients had been enrolled while infection was active. The V and J ends lost 4 bases and 4 bases, in that order; junction bases with no gene match: 12. Germline CDR1 SGHRS, CDR2 YFSETQ. The CDR3 loop spans 16 amino acids. Per the original methods: Reference gene primer amplification gave nucleated cell count estimates. The repertoire was sequenced with immunoSEQ multiplex PCR; TCRdb's copy has only in-frame clones and lacks some. Clone size and the V and J calls come from that table; the DNA yielded D and trimming. The sample holds approximately 530,000 clones, around nine tenths seen once.

This receptor was taken from a woman in her forties or fifties with COVID-19, enrolled during active disease. Sequencing was done on a sample of peripheral blood. The chain has TRBV5-1 and TRBJ2-3, with TRBD1 matching over 7 bases. CDR3 sequence (DNA): TGCGCCAGCAGCCCCCTTGCCGCCGGGACAGCAGATACGCAGTATTTT. Its protein product is CASSPLAAGTADTQYF.